This T cell receptor beta chain was recovered during a study of regulatory T cells in long-lasting Graves disease. Findings and caveats of the study: With some 2,800 shared public clonotypes, persistent patients exceeded new patients, who shared more than 750. Newly diagnosed patients had higher TCR diversity than persistent Graves' patients did. TRBV28, TRBJ1-2 and TRBJ2-5 were favored in persistent disease.

Time point reported: persistent/refractory GD, antithyroid drugs over 5 years with positive TRAb. PBMC RNA was the source of the TCR library. Patients with Graves' disease were diagnosed by American Thyroid Association guidelines. Comment on this clonotype: Antigen unknown.

Sequencing libraries for TCR beta were prepared with iRepertoire HTBI primers and Arm-PCR of CDR3 regions. TCRdb re-called the multiplex PCR reads through MiXCR, storing one row per CDR3 protein. The table lists over 650,000 distinct CDR3 sequences, 25% to 35% of them singletons. V was pared by 1 base and J by 8 bases, with 14 bases between. Germline-derived CDR1 and CDR2 are MGHDK and SYGVNS. The CDR3 has 14 residues. Sample: peripheral blood mononuclear cells (PBMCs), taken when the disease was refractory, from a patient treated with antithyroid drugs. The clonotype comes from a female donor with Graves disease. This sequence joins TRBV25-1 and TRBJ1-1; D not certain. The CDR3 here is CASSESGRLLEAFF. In nucleotides, the CDR3 is TGTGCCAGCAGTGAATCTGGCCGGCTTCTGGAAGCTTTCTTT. The entire variable domain, with the rest obtained from reference TRBV25-1 and TRBJ1-1, is as follows: EADIYQTPRYLVIGTGKKITLECSQTMGHDKMYWYQQDPGMELHLIHYSYGVNSTEKGDLSSESTVSRIRTEHFPLTLESARPSHTSQYLCASSESGRLLEAFFGQGTRLTVV.